A selection of T cell receptor beta chains follows, all from one sample in a study of OX40 agonist ivuxolimab in advanced cancers. Profiled with immunoSEQ multiplex PCR; TCRdb holds only in-frame clones, not every one. This sample has approximately 65,000 clones, with 89% found just once. Sequenced here: CD4+ or CD8+ T cells sorted from blood, sampled in a trial of the OX40 agonist ivuxolimab. These receptors all stem from an adult with an advanced solid tumor such as melanoma, head and neck, liver or kidney cancer. Both conserved end residues are part of each CDR3.

V gene | CDR3 protein
TRBV5-4 | CASSPGLMTSTDTQYF
TRBV10-3 | CAIRQTYEQYF
TRBV9 | CASSGTSAANTGELFF
TRBV2 | CASSAGANYGYTF
TRBV15 | CATSRDRGGRAGETQYF
TRBV2 | CASSERDPRRDEQYF
TRBV28 | CASSPFRNQPQHF
TRBV27 | CASSTNRNSPLHF
TRBV5-1 | CASRGSSYNEQFF
TRBV18 | CASSSRQAATNEKLFF
TRBV29-1 | CSVVWSGRANTEAFF
TRBV28 | CASSLPPGTASTDTQYF
TRBV18 | CASSPGLAGGDEQFF
TRBV21-1 | CASSKYVGTNQPQHF